The clone carrying this T cell receptor beta chain showed up just a few times. The V and J ends lost 1 base and 3 bases respectively, with 9 bases between them. Germline assignment: CDR1 SGHDN and CDR2 FVKESK. This CDR3 has 15 residues. The sample is drawn from a study of T cells after yellow fever vaccination. Study context: Fractions with few cells were prepared using SMART-Seq v4 Ultra Low Input.

In TCRdb, the 5' RACE reads were re-called with MiXCR into one record per CDR3 protein. The data contain under 400,000 distinct CDR3 sequences, around a tenth of them singletons. The sample here was PBMCs, taken on the day of the first yellow fever vaccination. V is TRBV14 and J is TRBJ2-2, with a weak D call TRBD2 (5 bases). This sequence originates from a man between 18 and 35 years old who received the YFV17D yellow fever vaccine. DNA for the CDR3: TGTGCCAGCAGCCAAGCTTTCGGGGACACCGGGGAGCTGTTTTTT. This translates into CASSQAFGDTGELFF.